This entry concerns a single T cell receptor (beta chain). Survey-level TCR beta sequencing used the immunoSEQ assay. Sequencing was performed with immunoSEQ multiplex PCR; in TCRdb, only in-frame clones are kept and a portion is missing. The sample yields 40,000 to 55,000 clones, 93% seen once. Germline loops: CDR1 SNHLY, CDR2 FYNNEI. This CDR3 has 15 residues. J gave up 4 bases and V 4 bases, and 6 bases lay outside the gene matches. The rearrangement uses TRBV2 and TRBJ1-5, with 8 bases lining up with TRBD1. The sample was PBMCs. The clonotype was recovered from a man aged 35-49 years with rheumatoid arthritis. CDR3 bases: TGTGCCAGCAGTGCTCCGGACAGGGATAATCAGCCCCAGCATTTT. Its translation: CASSAPDRDNQPQHF.